This T cell receptor beta chain is drawn from a study of T cell responses to AZD1222 COVID-19 vaccine. Study at large: Pooled together were second doses at about 4 or about 12 weeks.

Libraries were prepared by immunoSEQ multiplex PCR; TCRdb keeps only in-frame clonotypes and omits some of them. The sample contains roughly 180,000 clones, about nine tenths of which appear only once. The germline gives CDR1 SSHAT, CDR2 FNYEAQ (reference sequence). The CDR3 loop spans 18 amino acids. Trimming removed 0 bases from V and 0 bases from J, with 15 bases in between. This sequence joins TRBV7-7 and TRBJ1-5; no firm D call. This TCR was sampled from an adult in good health. The specimen comprised peripheral blood, sampled on day 0 of AZD1222 vaccination. CDR3 loop: CASSLASKEFYSNQPQHF. The CDR3 DNA sequence: TGTGCCAGCAGCTTAGCATCTAAGGAGTTCTATAGCAATCAGCCCCAGCATTTT.